This T cell receptor beta chain derives from a study of cytomegalovirus exposure and HLA in healthy donors. The study's findings and limits: A highly shared variant cluster was judged a likely technical artifact. A few chains linked to CMV were shown in vitro to be specific for CMV antigens. Reports state that TCR beta sequences accurately predicted most subjects' HLA-A and HLA-B alleles.

Note on this clone: The antigen is not known.

The CDR3 totals 17 residues. CDR1 and CDR2 from the germline V gene are SGHTA and FQGNSA. V was shortened by 2 bases and J by 2 bases, with 19 bases between the two germline ends. The CMV serostatus of this donor was not recorded. PCR was performed using 60 Vbeta and 13 Jbeta primers. Here immunoSEQ multiplex PCR was the method, and the copy in TCRdb shows in-frame clones only, minus some. The sample consists of approximately 44,000 clones, roughly 60% of them appearing once. This sequence originates from a human donor in good health. The rearrangement links TRBV7-2 to TRBJ2-7; no clear D. Material for sequencing was PBMCs. The CDR3 bases are TGTGCCAGCAGCTTAATGGTTGTCTCCCTAACCGCCTACGAGCAGTACTTC. Translation: CASSLMVVSLTAYEQYF. Filled out from reference TRBV7-2 and TRBJ2-7, the complete variable domain reads GAGVSQSPSNKVTEKGKDVELRCDPISGHTALYWYRQSLGQGLEFLIYFQGNSAPDKSGLPSDRFSAERTGGSVSTLTIQRTQQEDSAVYLCASSLMVVSLTAYEQYFGPGTRLTVT.